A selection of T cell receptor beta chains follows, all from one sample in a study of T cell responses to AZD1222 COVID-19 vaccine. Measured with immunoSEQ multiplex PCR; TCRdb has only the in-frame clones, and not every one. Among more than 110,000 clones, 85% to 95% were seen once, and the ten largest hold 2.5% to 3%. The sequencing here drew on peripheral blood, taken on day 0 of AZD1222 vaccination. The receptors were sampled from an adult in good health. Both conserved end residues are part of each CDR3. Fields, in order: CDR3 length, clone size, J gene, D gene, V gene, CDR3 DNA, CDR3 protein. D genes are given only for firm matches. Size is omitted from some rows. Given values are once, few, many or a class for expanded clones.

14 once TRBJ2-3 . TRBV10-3 TGTGCCATCAGTGGAAGACGGAGCACAGATACGCAGTATTTT CAISGRRSTDTQYF
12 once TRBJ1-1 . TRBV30 TGTGCCTGGACCAAAGGGGCAGGAGGAGCTTTCTTT CAWTKGAGGAFF
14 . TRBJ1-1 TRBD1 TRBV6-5 TGTGCCAGCAGTCCACAGGGGATGAACACTGAAGCTTTCTTT CASSPQGMNTEAFF
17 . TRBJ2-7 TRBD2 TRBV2 TGTGCCACCTCAACGGGGGTTGCGGGAGGGGGGTCCTACGAGCAGTACTTC CATSTGVAGGGSYEQYF
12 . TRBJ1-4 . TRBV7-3 TGTGCCAGCAGCCTAAATGAGCCAAAACTGTTTTTT CASSLNEPKLFF
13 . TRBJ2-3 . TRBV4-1 TGCGCCAGCAGCCAGACGCCAGTAGATACGCAGTATTTT CASSQTPVDTQYF
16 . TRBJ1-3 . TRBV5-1 TGCGCCAGCAGCTTGTACGGGGACGGCTCTGGAAACACCATATATTTT CASSLYGDGSGNTIYF
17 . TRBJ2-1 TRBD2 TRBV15 TGTGCCACCGGGAGGACTAGCGGGAGAGGGCGCTACAATGAGCAGTTCTTC CATGRTSGRGRYNEQFF
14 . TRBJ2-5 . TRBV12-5 TGTGCTAGTGGTTTGCAGGGGCAATCAGAGACCCAGTACTTC CASGLQGQSETQYF
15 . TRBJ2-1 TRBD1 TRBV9 TGTGCCAGCACCCCAACAGGGGGCTCCTACAATGAGCAGTTCTTC CASTPTGGSYNEQFF